What follows is one T cell receptor beta chain and its context. The data are from a study of PD-L1 blockade in urothelial cancer. Across the study: Blood underwent analysis 3 weeks (second dose) and 6 weeks after treatment began.

Noted time point: pretreatment peripheral blood. The ends were cut back, 1 base at V and 1 base at J, with 7 bases in the middle. CDR3 length equals 14 residues. Germline CDR1 reads MGHRA; CDR2 reads YSYEKL. The assay was immunoSEQ multiplex PCR, and TCRdb's table has in-frame clones only and misses some. The sample shows about 130,000 clones, approximately 88% of them seen only once. The material was PBMCs, obtained around atezolizumab (anti-PD-L1) treatment. The sequence was obtained from a man aged 45 to 65 with urothelial cancer. The chain carries TRBV4-1 and TRBJ1-2; D is undetermined. CDR3 region: CASSQGRINYGYTF. CDR3 nucleotide sequence: TGCGCCAGCAGCCAAGGGCGGATTAACTATGGCTACACCTTC.